The 11 T cell receptor beta chains in this list originate from one sample, sequenced in a study of molecular identifiers for immune sequencing clone quantification. TCRdb fed the PCR reads into MiXCR, producing one record per CDR3 protein. Among nearly 55,000 distinct CDR3 sequences listed, 36% were seen once. The material sequenced was naive CD8+ T cells from blood, with Jurkat cell RNA spiked in. Documented subset: FACS-sorted CD8+CD4-CCR7+CD45RA+ naive T cells. Receptors were obtained from a human donor in good health. Some libraries in this study had Jurkat cell RNA spiked in.

The sample holds a few counts of this clonotype. V gene TRBV20-1 combines with J gene TRBJ2-3; 13 bases fit TRBD2. The CDR3 covers 13 residues. Looked up from germline, CDR1 is DFQATT and CDR2 is SNEGSKA (reference sequence). V lost 6 bases, J lost 6 bases, and 3 bases stayed unmatched. CDR3 sequence: CSAGTSGEDTQYF. The CDR3 coding sequence is TGCAGTGCCGGGACTAGCGGGGAGGATACGCAGTATTTT.

This clonotype was seen many times. The chain couples TRBV7-9 to TRBJ2-7, with D uncertain. Germline CDR1 reads SEHNR; CDR2 reads FQNEAQ (reference sequence). This CDR3 spans 12 amino acids. V lost 1 base and J lost 7, with 8 bases in between. The CDR3 region is CASSLVRWEQYF. In DNA, the CDR3 is TGTGCCAGCAGCTTAGTTCGGTGGGAGCAGTACTTC.

This clonotype was detected a few times. V is TRBV20-1 and J is TRBJ2-1, with 7 positions matching TRBD1. The V gene end was trimmed by 0 bases and the J gene end by 6 bases; junction bases not matched to a gene: 5. CDR1 and CDR2 (germline): DFQATT, SNEGSKA (reference sequence). This CDR3 is 14 amino acids long. The CDR3 reads CSAREGQRINEQFF. In nucleotides, the CDR3 is TGCAGTGCTAGAGAGGGACAGAGGATCAATGAGCAGTTCTTC.

A few counts support this clonotype. The rearrangement uses TRBV12-3 or TRBV12-4 and TRBJ2-6; D remains ambiguous. The V and J ends lost 5 bases and 0 bases respectively, with 17 bases between them. CDR3 length: 18 amino acids. CDR3 coding DNA: TGTGCCAGCAGTCCCAACAGAGAAAAAGGCTCTGGGGCCAACGTCCTGACTTTC. Residues: CASSPNREKGSGANVLTF.

To note about this clonotype: A clone one base away is much larger, so this may be a read error. The CDR3 here is CASSLPEASELFF. For the CDR3, the DNA is TGTGCCAGCAGCTTACCCGAGGCATCCGAGCTGTTTTTT. V gene TRBV7-9 combines with J gene TRBJ2-2; D call uncertain. The V gene's germline CDR1 is SEHNR and CDR2 FQNEAQ (reference sequence). The germline V and J ends were trimmed by 2 bases and 11 bases, with 12 bases remaining between them. The CDR3 extends over 13 amino acids.

Points on this clonotype: A much larger clonotype is one base distant, so this may be a read error. V gene TRBV20-1 combines with J gene TRBJ2-1; 12 bases fit TRBD2. Germline loops: CDR1 DFQATT, CDR2 SNEGSKA (reference sequence). The CDR3 length is 15 residues. This CDR3 reads CRASLAGLAGNEQFF. CDR3 bases: TGCAGAGCTAGCCTCGCGGGACTAGCGGGCAATGAGCAGTTCTTC.

Turning to this clonotype: One end of the junction does not line up with germline, which may come from a read error. The rearrangement joins TRBV29-1 to TRBJ2-2; D might be TRBD2 (5 bases). Looked up from germline, CDR1 is SQVTM and CDR2 is ANQGSEA. There are 13 residues in the CDR3. The CDR3 reads CSVVRAVSGELIF. As DNA, the CDR3 is TGCAGCGTTGTGAGGGCGGTCTCCGGGGAGCTGATTTTT.

A word on this clonotype: Possible read error: a much larger clone is one base away. This sequence joins TRBV7-8 and TRBJ2-3; 11 nucleotides match TRBD2. The CDR3 is 15 amino acids. CDR1 SGHVS and CDR2 FQNEAQ come from the germline V gene. CDR3 sequence: CASSWTSGWTDTRYF. CDR3 DNA sequence: TGTGCCAGCAGCTGGACTAGCGGGTGGACAGATACGCGGTATTTT.

This clonotype was recorded a few times. This chain joins TRBV19 and TRBJ2-3; perhaps D is TRBD1 or TRBD2 (6 bases each). This CDR3 comprises 16 residues. Germline CDR1 LNHDA, CDR2 SQIVND (reference sequence). V dropped 0 bases and J dropped 2 bases, with 12 bases sitting between them. CDR3 protein: CASSIDGGPFTDTQYF. The CDR3 bases are TGTGCCAGTAGTATAGATGGGGGGCCTTTCACAGATACGCAGTATTTT.

This clonotype has only a few counts. This chain uses TRBV27 with TRBJ2-2; D might be TRBD2 (6 bases). The CDR3 is 15 amino acids. CDR1 is MNHEY, CDR2 SMNVEV, per germline (reference sequence). The germline V and J ends were trimmed by 6 bases and 0 bases, with 11 bases remaining between them. The CDR3 DNA reads as TGTGCCAGCAGGGGGGGAGCAACGAACACCGGGGAGCTGTTTTTT. Its protein product is CASRGGATNTGELFF.

This clonotype was detected ten times or more. This chain joins TRBV5-1 and TRBJ2-7; D gene unclear. The germline V and J ends were trimmed by 0 bases and 3 bases, with 7 bases remaining between them. The CDR3 runs to 13 residues. The germline V gene encodes CDR1 SGHRS and CDR2 YFSETQ. The CDR3 coding sequence is TGCGCCAGCAGCTTGGGACTTAACTACGAGCAGTACTTC. Its protein is CASSLGLNYEQYF. The entire variable domain, with the rest obtained from reference TRBV5-1 and TRBJ2-7, is as follows: KAGVTQTPRYLIKTRGQQVTLSCSPISGHRSVSWYQQTPGQGLQFLFEYFSETQRNKGNFPGRFSGRQFSNSRSEMNVSTLELGDSALYLCASSLGLNYEQYFGPGTRLTVT.